What follows are 12 T cell receptor beta chains derived from one specimen sequenced in a study of T cells after posttransplantation cyclophosphamide listed by TCRdb under 2016. The library was made by the immunoSEQ multiplex PCR assay. The immuneACCESS repertoire file appears here via TCRdb, limited to in-frame rearrangements. These files lack a portion of the clones; in checked studies, under half of the deficit traces to unresolved V genes, and the cause of the others is not known. This sample holds roughly 5,000 clones; 90% to 95% were observed only once. Approximately 1.5% of the sample goes to the ten largest clones. Sequencing used CD4+ T cells sorted from bone marrow. These receptors came from a woman aged 55-75 years in good health, CMV-negative, and a related stem cell transplant donor.

V gene TRBV19 combines with J gene TRBJ2-3; possible D gene TRBD1, 5 bases. The V gene's germline CDR1 is LNHDA and CDR2 SQIVND (reference sequence). There are 13 residues in the CDR3. Trimming left V 6 bases short and J 1 base short, with 8 bases between. The CDR3 loop reads CASREQGTDTQYF. The CDR3 coding sequence is TGTGCCAGTAGAGAACAGGGCACAGATACGCAGTATTTT.

This chain joins TRBV27 and TRBJ1-2, with 8 bases identical to TRBD1. The CDR3 contains 13 residues. V shed 2 bases and J 8 bases; nucleotides not matched to a gene: 4. From germline, CDR1 is MNHEY and CDR2 SMNVEV (reference sequence). CDR3 nucleotides: TGTGCCAGCAGTTTAGACAGGGGAAGAGGCTACACCTTC. It is translated as CASSLDRGRGYTF.

V and J are TRBV5-6 and TRBJ1-1; D remains ambiguous. The germline gives CDR1 SGHDT, CDR2 YYEEEE. Trimming took off 0 bases at V and 5 bases at J, with 5 bases between the two ends. The CDR3 runs to 12 residues. The chain's CDR3 is CASSLAATEAFF. In DNA, the CDR3 is TGTGCCAGCAGCTTGGCAGCGACTGAAGCTTTCTTT.

This chain uses TRBV28 with TRBJ1-1; D ambiguous. Trimming cost V 8 bases and J 3 bases, with 22 bases left between them. This CDR3 region has 16 residues. Germline V gene lookup returns CDR1 MDHEN and CDR2 SYDVKM. The CDR3 protein is CASAPFMGPPDTEAFF. The CDR3 bases are TGTGCCAGCGCCCCCTTCATGGGCCCCCCTGACACTGAAGCTTTCTTT.

The V call is TRBV6-1, the J call TRBJ2-1; 11 bases agree with TRBD2. CDR3 length equals 16 residues. Germline V lookup: CDR1 MNHNS, CDR2 SASEGT. J lost 6 bases, V lost 4 bases, and 8 bases had no gene match. In DNA, the CDR3 is TGTGCCAGCAGTGTCTCTACTAGCGGGGGTTTCAATGAGCAGTTCTTC. Its protein is CASSVSTSGGFNEQFF.

The chain carries TRBV28 and TRBJ2-7, with 8 nucleotides matching TRBD2. V shed 5 bases and J 3 bases; nucleotides not matched to a gene: 12. This CDR3 is built from 16 residues. Looked up from germline, CDR1 is MDHEN and CDR2 is SYDVKM. Here the CDR3 reads CASSDPLSGRIYEQYF. The CDR3 bases are TGTGCCAGCAGTGATCCTTTGAGCGGGAGAATCTACGAGCAGTACTTC.

The chain joins TRBV21-1 to TRBJ2-7; the table's D call, TRBD1, has no DNA check behind it. TRBV21-1 is tagged as a pseudogene. The CDR3 spans 15 residues. The CDR3 nucleotides are TGTGCCAGCAGCACCAACAGGGGGGGGTCCTACGAGCAGTACTTC. Its protein product is CASSTNRGGSYEQYF.

The rearrangement joins TRBV28 to TRBJ1-6; no firm D call. Germline V gene lookup returns CDR1 MDHEN and CDR2 SYDVKM. The CDR3 extends over 12 amino acids. V was trimmed by 5 bases and J by 6 bases, leaving 5 bases between them. CDR3 DNA sequence: TGTGCCAGCAGTCTCGGTAATTCACCCCTCCACTTT. Protein: CASSLGNSPLHF.

The rearrangement links TRBV10-1 to TRBJ2-3; 8 bases match TRBD2. This CDR3 spans 14 amino acids. V lost 10 bases, J lost 6 bases, and 12 bases stayed unmatched. Per the germline V gene, CDR1 is WNHNN and CDR2 is SYGVQD (reference sequence). The CDR3 nucleotides are TGCGCCACCTTACGGAGGGGACTAGTGGATACGCAGTATTTT. It codes for CATLRRGLVDTQYF.

The chain couples TRBV28 to TRBJ1-5, with a tentative D call TRBD1 (5 bases). CDR1 is MDHEN and CDR2 is SYDVKM in the germline V gene. V shed 4 bases and J shed 1 base, with 11 bases lying between them. This CDR3 spans 15 amino acids. The chain's CDR3 is CASSWQGGSNQPQHF. As DNA, the CDR3 is TGTGCCAGCAGTTGGCAGGGAGGGAGCAATCAGCCCCAGCATTTT.

This chain connects TRBV18 to TRBJ1-2, with 8 bases identical to TRBD1. Germline CDR1 reads KGHSH; CDR2 reads LQKENI. J gave up 2 bases and V 6 bases, and 5 bases lay outside the gene matches. The CDR3 contains 14 residues. CDR3 DNA: TGTGCCAGCTCGCAGACAGGGGTGAACTATGGCTACACCTTC. This translates into CASSQTGVNYGYTF.

This chain uses TRBV4-2 with TRBJ2-7; D may be TRBD2 (6 bases). Germline lookup yields CDR1 LGHNA and CDR2 YNFKEQ. The CDR3 is 14 amino acids. V lost 1 base to trimming and J lost 6 bases, with 13 bases between them. The CDR3 loop is CASSQAWGEGEQYF. The CDR3 region has the DNA TGTGCCAGCAGCCAAGCGTGGGGGGAAGGCGAGCAGTACTTC.